The sequence of this T cell receptor (beta chain) was determined in a study of cytomegalovirus exposure and HLA in healthy donors. Researchers ran the PCR with 60 Vbeta and 13 Jbeta primers. TCRdb's table, derived via immunoSEQ multiplex PCR, lists solely in-frame clones and lacks some. The sample has around 170,000 clones, around three quarters seen once. General study points: Some V segments (TRBV6-2 and TRBV6-3 among them) were excluded as indistinguishable. The likely explanation for a cluster of highly shared sequence variants was sequencing artifact.

This clone was counted only a few times. What it recognizes is unknown. CDR3 length equals 17 residues. From germline, CDR1 is WNHNN and CDR2 SYGVQD (reference sequence). Deletions cut 5 bases from V and 1 base from J, with 15 bases between. The sequencing sample was made of PBMCs. The TCR comes from a man aged 40-49 years in good health and CMV-seronegative. V gene TRBV10-1 combines with J gene TRBJ2-6; D possibly corresponds to TRBD2 (6 bases). The CDR3 nucleotides read TGCGCCAGCAGTAGGAGGGGCGCGAATTCTGGGGCCAACGTCCTGACTTTC. Protein sequence: CASSRRGANSGANVLTF.